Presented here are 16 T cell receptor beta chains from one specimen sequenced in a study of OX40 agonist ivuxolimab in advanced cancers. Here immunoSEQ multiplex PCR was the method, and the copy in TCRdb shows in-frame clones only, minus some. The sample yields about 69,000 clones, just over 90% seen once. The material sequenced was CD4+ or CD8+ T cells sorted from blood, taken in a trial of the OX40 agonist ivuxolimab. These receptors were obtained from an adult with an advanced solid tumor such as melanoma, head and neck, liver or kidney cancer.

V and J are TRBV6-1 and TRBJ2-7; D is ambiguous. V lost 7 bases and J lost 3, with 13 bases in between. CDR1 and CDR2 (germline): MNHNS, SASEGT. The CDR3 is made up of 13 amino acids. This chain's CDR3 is CASIGTTSYEQYF. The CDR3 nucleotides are TGTGCCAGCATTGGCACGACAAGCTACGAGCAGTACTTC.

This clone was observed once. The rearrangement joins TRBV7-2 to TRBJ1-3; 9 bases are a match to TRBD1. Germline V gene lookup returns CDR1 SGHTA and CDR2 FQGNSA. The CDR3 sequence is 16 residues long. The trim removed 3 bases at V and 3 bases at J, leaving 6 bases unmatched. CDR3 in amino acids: CASSFLGQGRGNTIYF. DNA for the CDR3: TGTGCCAGCAGCTTCTTGGGACAGGGTCGTGGAAACACCATATATTTT.

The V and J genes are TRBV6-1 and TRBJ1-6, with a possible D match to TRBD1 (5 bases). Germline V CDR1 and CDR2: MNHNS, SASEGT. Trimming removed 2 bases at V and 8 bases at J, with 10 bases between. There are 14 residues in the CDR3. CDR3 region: CASSEPRAYSPLHF. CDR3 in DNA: TGTGCCAGCAGTGAACCCAGGGCCTATTCACCCCTCCACTTT.

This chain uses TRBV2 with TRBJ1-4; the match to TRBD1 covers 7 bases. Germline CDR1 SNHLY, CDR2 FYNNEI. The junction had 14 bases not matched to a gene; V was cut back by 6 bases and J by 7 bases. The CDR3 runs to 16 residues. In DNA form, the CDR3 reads TGTGCCAGCAGGGTCCTCGACAGGGTCATTAGTGAAAAACTGTTTTTT. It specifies CASRVLDRVISEKLFF.

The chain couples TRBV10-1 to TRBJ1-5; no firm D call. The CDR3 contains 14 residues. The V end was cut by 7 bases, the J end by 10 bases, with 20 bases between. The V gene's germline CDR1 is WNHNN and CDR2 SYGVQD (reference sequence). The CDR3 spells CASTWTISSSPQHF. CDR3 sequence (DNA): TGCGCCAGCACCTGGACCATAAGCAGTAGCCCCCAGCATTTT.

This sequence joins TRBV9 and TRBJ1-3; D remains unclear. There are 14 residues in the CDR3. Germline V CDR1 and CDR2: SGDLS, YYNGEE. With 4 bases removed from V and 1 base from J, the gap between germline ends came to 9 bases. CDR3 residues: CASSTQISGNTIYF. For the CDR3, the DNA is TGTGCCAGCAGCACCCAGATTTCTGGAAACACCATATATTTT.

The CDR3 region is CASSYLSGRTDTQYF. The CDR3 region has the DNA TGTGCCAGCAGTTACCTCAGCGGGAGAACCGATACGCAGTATTTT. The J gene is TRBJ2-3, the V gene TRBV6-6, with 8 bases lining up with TRBD2. Germline V gene data show CDR1 as MNHNY and CDR2 as SVGAGI (reference sequence). The CDR3 sequence is 15 residues long. The trim removed 2 bases at V and 6 bases at J, leaving 7 bases unmatched.

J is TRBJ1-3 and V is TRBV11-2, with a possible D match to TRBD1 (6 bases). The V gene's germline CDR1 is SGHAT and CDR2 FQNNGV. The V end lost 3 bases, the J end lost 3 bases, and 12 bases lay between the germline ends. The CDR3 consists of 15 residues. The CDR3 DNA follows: TGTGCCAGCAGCTTTGGGGGGCTTATTGGAAACACCATATATTTT. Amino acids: CASSFGGLIGNTIYF. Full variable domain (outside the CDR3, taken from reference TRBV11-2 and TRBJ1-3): EAGVAQSPRYKIIEKRQSVAFWCNPISGHATLYWYQQILGQGPKLLIQFQNNGVVDDSQLPKDRFSAERLKGVDSTLKIQPAKLEDSAVYLCASSFGGLIGNTIYFGEGSWLTVV.

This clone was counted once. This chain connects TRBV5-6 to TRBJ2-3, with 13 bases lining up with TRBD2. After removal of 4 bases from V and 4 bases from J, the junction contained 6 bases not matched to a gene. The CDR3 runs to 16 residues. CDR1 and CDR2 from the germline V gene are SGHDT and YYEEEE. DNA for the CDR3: TGTGCCAGCAGCATCCGGACTAGCGGGAGTGCAGATACGCAGTATTTT. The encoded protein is CASSIRTSGSADTQYF. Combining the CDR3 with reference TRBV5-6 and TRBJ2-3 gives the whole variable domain DAGVTQSPTHLIKTRGQQVTLRCSPKSGHDTVSWYQQALGQGPQFIFQYYEEEERQRGNFPDRFSGHQFPNYSSELNVNALLLGDSALYLCASSIRTSGSADTQYFGPGTRLTVL.

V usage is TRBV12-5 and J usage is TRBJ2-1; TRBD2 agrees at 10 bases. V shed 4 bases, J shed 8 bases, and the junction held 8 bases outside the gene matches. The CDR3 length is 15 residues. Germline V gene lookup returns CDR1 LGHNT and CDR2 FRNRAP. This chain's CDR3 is CASGSGQAGGDEQFF. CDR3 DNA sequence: TGTGCTAGTGGTTCGGGCCAAGCGGGAGGGGATGAGCAGTTCTTC.

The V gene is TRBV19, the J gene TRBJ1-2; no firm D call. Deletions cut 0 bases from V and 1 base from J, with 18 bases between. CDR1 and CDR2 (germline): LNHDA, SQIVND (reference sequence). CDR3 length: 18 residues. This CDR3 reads CASSIDLGRVRHNYGYTF. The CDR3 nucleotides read TGTGCCAGTAGTATAGACCTGGGCAGAGTCAGGCATAACTATGGCTACACCTTC.

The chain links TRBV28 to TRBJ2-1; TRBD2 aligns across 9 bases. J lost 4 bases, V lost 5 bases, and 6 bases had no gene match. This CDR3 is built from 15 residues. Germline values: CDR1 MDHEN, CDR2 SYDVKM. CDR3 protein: CASSGAGGPYNEQFF. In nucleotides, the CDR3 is TGTGCCAGCAGTGGGGCGGGAGGGCCTTACAATGAGCAGTTCTTC.

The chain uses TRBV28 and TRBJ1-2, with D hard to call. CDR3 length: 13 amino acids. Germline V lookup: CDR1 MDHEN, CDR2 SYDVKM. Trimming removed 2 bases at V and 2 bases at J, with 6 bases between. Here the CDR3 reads CASSLNGNYGYTF. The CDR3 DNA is TGTGCCAGCAGTTTAAACGGGAACTATGGCTACACCTTC.

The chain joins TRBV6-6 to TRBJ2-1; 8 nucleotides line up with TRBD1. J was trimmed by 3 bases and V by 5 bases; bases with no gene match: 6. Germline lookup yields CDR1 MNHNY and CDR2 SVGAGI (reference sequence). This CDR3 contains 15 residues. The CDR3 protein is CASSGQGAIYNEQFF. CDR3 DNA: TGTGCCAGCAGTGGCCAGGGGGCCATCTACAATGAGCAGTTCTTC.

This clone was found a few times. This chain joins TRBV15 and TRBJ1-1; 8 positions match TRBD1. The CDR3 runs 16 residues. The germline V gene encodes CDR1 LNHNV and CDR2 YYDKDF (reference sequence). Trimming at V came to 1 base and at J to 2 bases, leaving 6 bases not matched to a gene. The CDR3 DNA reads TGTGCCACCAGCAGAGGAGGAGGACAGGGAAACACTGAAGCTTTCTTT. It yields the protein CATSRGGGQGNTEAFF.

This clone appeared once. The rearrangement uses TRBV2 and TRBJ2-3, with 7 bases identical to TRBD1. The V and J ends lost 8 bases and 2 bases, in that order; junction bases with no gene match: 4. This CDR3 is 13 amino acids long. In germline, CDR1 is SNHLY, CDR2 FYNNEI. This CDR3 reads CASGQELTDTQYF. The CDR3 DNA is TGTGCCAGCGGACAGGAACTCACAGATACGCAGTATTTT.